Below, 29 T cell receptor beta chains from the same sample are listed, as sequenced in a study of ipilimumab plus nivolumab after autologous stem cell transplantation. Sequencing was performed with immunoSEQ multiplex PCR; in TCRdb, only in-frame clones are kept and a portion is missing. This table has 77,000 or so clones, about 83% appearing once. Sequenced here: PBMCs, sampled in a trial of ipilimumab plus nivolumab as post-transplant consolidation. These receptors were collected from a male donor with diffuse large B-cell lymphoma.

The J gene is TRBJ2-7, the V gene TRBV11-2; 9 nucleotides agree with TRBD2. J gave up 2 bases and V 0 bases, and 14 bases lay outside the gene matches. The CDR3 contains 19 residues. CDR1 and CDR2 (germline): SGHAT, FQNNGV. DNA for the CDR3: TGTGCCAGCAGCTTAGATCCAATAAGGGCTAGCGGGGTTACCTACGAGCAGTACTTC. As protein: CASSLDPIRASGVTYEQYF.

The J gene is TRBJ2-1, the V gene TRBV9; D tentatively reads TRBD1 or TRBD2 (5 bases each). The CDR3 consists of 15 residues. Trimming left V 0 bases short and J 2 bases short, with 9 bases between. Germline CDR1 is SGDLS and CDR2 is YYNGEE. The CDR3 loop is CASSVAGTPYNEQFF. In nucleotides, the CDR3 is TGTGCCAGCAGCGTAGCTGGGACGCCCTACAATGAGCAGTTCTTC.

This CDR3 is CASSLAYRHSGNTIYF. The CDR3 nucleotides are TGTGCCAGCAGCTTAGCTTACAGGCACTCTGGAAACACCATATATTTT. The chain carries TRBV7-9 and TRBJ1-3; the D gene is possibly TRBD1 (5 bases). Germline CDR1 is SEHNR and CDR2 is FQNEAQ (reference sequence). The CDR3 covers 16 residues. Trimming shortened V by 0 bases and J by 0 bases, and 9 bases separated the two germline ends.

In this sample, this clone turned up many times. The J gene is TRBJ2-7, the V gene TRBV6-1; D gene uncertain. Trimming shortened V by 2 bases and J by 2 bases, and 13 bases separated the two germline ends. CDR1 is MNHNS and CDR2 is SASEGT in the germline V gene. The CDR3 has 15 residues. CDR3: CASSENRRLTYEQYF. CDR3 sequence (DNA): TGTGCCAGCAGTGAAAACAGACGACTTACCTACGAGCAGTACTTC.

CDR3 residues: CASILRGSSSTDTQYF. CDR3 bases: TGTGCCAGCATCCTCCGGGGTTCGTCTAGCACAGATACGCAGTATTTT. The chain is built from TRBV27 and TRBJ2-3, with a tentative D call TRBD2 (5 bases). The CDR3 runs to 16 residues. Germline CDR1 and CDR2: MNHEY and SMNVEV (reference sequence). The V end was cut by 7 bases, the J end by 0 bases, with 17 bases between.

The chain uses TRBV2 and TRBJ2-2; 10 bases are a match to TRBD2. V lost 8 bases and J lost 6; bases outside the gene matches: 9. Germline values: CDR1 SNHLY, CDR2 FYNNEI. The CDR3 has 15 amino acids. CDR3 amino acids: CASAQRGGLSGELFF. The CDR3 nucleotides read TGTGCCAGCGCGCAGCGGGGGGGCCTTTCCGGGGAGCTGTTTTTT.

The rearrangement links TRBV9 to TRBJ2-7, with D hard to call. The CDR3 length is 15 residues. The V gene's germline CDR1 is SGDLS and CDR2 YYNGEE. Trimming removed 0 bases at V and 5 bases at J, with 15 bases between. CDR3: CASSVAGGPLDEQYF. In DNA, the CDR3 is TGTGCCAGCAGCGTAGCTGGTGGCCCCCTGGACGAGCAGTACTTC.

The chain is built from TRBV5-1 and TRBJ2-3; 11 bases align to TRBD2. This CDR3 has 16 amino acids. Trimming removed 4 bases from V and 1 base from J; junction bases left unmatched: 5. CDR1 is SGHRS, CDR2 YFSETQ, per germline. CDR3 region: CASSILAGAGTDTQYF. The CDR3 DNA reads TGCGCCAGCAGCATACTAGCGGGGGCCGGCACAGATACGCAGTATTTT.

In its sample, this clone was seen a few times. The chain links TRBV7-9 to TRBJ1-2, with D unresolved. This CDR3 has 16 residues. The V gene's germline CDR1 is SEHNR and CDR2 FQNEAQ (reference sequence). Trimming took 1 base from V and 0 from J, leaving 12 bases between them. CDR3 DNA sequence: TGTGCCAGCAGCTTAGGCACACTCAAGACTAACTATGGCTACACCTTC. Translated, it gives CASSLGTLKTNYGYTF.

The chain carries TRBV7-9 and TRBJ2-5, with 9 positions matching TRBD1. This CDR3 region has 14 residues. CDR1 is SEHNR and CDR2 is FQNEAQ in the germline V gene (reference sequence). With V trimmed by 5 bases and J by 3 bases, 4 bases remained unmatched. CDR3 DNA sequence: TGTGCCAGCAGCCTCCGGGACAGGGAAGAGACCCAGTACTTC. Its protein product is CASSLRDREETQYF.

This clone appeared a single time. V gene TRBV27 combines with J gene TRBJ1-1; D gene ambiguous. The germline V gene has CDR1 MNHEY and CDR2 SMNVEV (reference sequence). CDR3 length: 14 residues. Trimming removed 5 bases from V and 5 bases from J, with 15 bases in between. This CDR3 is CASSLRYRVTEAFF. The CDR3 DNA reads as TGTGCCAGCAGTCTCAGGTATAGGGTTACTGAAGCTTTCTTT.

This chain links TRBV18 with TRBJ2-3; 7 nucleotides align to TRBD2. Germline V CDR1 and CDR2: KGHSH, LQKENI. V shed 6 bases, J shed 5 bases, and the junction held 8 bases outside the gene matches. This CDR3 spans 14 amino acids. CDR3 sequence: CASSWTRGGDTQYF. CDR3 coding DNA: TGTGCCAGCTCCTGGACTAGGGGTGGAGATACGCAGTATTTT.

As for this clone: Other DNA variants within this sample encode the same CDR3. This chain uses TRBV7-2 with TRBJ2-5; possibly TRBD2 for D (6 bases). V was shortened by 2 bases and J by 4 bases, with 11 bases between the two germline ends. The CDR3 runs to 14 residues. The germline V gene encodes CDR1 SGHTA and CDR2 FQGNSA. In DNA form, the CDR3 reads TGTGCCAGCAGCTTATCTGGGCGGGGAGAGACCCAGTACTTC. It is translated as CASSLSGRGETQYF.

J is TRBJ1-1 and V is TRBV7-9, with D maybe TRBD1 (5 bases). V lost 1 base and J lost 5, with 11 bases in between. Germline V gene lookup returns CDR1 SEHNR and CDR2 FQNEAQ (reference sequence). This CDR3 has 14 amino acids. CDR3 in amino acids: CASSLEGRGTEAFF. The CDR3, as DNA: TGTGCCAGCAGCTTAGAGGGACGGGGGACTGAAGCTTTCTTT. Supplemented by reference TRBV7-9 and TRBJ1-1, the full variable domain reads DTGVSQNPRHKITKRGQNVTFRCDPISEHNRLYWYRQTLGQGPEFLTYFQNEAQLEKSRLLSDRFSAERPKGSFSTLEIQRTEQGDSAMYLCASSLEGRGTEAFFGQGTRLTVV.

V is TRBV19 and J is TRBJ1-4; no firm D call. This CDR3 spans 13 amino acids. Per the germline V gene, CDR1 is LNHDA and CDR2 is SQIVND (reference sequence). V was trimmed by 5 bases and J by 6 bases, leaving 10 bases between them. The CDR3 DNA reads TGTGCCAGTAGTCTCGGGAGGGATGAAAAACTGTTTTTT. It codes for CASSLGRDEKLFF.

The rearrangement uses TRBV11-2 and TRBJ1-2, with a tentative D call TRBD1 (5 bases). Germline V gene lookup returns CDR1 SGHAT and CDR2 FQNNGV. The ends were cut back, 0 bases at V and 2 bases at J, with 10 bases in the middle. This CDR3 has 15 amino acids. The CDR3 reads CASSLDMRGNYGYTF. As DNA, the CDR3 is TGTGCCAGCAGCTTAGATATGCGGGGGAACTATGGCTACACCTTC. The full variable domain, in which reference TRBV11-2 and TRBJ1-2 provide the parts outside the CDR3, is EAGVAQSPRYKIIEKRQSVAFWCNPISGHATLYWYQQILGQGPKLLIQFQNNGVVDDSQLPKDRFSAERLKGVDSTLKIQPAKLEDSAVYLCASSLDMRGNYGYTFGSGTRLTVV.

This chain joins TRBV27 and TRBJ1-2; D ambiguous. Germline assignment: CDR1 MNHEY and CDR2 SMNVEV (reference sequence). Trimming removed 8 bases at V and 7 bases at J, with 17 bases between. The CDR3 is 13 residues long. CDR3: CASRGSTAIGYTF. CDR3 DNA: TGTGCCAGCCGCGGTAGTACGGCTATTGGCTACACCTTC.

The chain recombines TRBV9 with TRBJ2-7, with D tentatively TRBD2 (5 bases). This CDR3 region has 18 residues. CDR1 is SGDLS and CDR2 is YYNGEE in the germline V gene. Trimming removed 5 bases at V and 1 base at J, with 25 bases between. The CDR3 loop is CASSSGLGGVFGSYEQYF. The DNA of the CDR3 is TGTGCCAGCAGTTCCGGACTCGGAGGTGTTTTCGGATCCTACGAGCAGTACTTC.

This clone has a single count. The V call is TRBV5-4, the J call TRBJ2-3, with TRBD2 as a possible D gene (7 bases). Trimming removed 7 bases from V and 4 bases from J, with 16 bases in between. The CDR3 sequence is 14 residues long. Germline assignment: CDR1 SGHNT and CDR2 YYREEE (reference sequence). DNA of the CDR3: TGTGCCAGCCGGAGGGGGGGAGGTGCAGATACGCAGTATTTT. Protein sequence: CASRRGGGADTQYF.

The CDR3 sequence is CASSLGMGVTNEKLFF. CDR3 DNA: TGCGCCAGCAGCTTGGGTATGGGGGTGACTAATGAAAAACTGTTTTTT. J is TRBJ1-4 and V is TRBV5-1; TRBD1 might be the D (5 bases). The CDR3 consists of 16 residues. The V end was cut by 0 bases, the J end by 2 bases, with 11 bases between. Per germline, CDR1 SGHRS and CDR2 YFSETQ. Based on the CDR3 plus reference TRBV5-1 and TRBJ1-4, the full variable domain is KAGVTQTPRYLIKTRGQQVTLSCSPISGHRSVSWYQQTPGQGLQFLFEYFSETQRNKGNFPGRFSGRQFSNSRSEMNVSTLELGDSALYLCASSLGMGVTNEKLFFGSGTQLSVL.

In DNA, the CDR3 is TGTGCCAGCAGTCCACAGGGACATAACACCGGGGAGCTGTTTTTT. Translation gives CASSPQGHNTGELFF. This chain joins TRBV11-2 and TRBJ2-2; TRBD1 might be the D (6 bases). In germline, CDR1 is SGHAT, CDR2 FQNNGV. The V end lost 6 bases, the J end lost 2 bases, and 13 bases lay between the germline ends. This CDR3 has 15 residues.

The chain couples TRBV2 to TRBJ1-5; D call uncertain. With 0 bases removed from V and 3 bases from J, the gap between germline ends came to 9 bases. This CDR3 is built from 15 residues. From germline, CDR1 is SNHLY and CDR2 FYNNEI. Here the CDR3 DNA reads TGTGCCAGCAGTGAAGCAGGGTTCGTCAATCAGCCCCAGCATTTT. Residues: CASSEAGFVNQPQHF.

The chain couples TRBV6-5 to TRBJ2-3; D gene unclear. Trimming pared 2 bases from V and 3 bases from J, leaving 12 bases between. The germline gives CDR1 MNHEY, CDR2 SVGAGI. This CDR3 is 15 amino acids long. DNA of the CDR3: TGTGCCAGCAGTTACGCGGCCACCCAAACAGATACGCAGTATTTT. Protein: CASSYAATQTDTQYF.

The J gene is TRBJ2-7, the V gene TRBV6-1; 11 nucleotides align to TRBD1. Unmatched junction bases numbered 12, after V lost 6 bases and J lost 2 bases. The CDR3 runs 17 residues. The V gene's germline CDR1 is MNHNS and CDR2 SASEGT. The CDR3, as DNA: TGTGCCAGCAGAGAACCCCCGGGACAGGGGGGTACCTACGAGCAGTACTTC. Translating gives CASREPPGQGGTYEQYF.

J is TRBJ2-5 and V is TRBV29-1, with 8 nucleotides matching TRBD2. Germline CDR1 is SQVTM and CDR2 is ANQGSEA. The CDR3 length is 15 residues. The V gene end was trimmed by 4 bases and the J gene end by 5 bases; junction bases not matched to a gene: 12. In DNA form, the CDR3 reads TGCAGCGTTGGGAATCAGCGGGGGTCTGGTGAGACCCAGTACTTC. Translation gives CSVGNQRGSGETQYF.

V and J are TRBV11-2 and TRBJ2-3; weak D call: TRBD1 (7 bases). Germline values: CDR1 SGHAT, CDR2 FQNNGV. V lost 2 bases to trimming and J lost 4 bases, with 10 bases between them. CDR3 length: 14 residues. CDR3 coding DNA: TGTGCCAGCAGCTTATCAGGGGGGTCAGATACGCAGTATTTT. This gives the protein CASSLSGGSDTQYF.

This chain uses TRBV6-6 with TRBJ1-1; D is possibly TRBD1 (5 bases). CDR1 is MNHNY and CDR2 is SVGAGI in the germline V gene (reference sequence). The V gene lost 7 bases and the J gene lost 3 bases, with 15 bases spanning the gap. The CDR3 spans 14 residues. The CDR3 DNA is TGTGCCAGCACCCGGCAGGGTAGTGACACTGAAGCTTTCTTT. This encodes CASTRQGSDTEAFF.

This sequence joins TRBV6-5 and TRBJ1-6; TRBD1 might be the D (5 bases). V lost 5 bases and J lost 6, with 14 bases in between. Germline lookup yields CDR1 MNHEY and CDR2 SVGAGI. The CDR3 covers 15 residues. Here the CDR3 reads CASSLDSPVNSPLHF. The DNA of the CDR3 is TGTGCCAGCAGTCTCGACAGCCCCGTTAATTCACCCCTCCACTTT.

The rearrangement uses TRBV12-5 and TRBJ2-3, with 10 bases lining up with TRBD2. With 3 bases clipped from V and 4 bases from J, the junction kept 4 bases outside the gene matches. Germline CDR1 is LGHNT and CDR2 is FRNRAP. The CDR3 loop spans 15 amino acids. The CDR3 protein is CASGLAGGQADTQYF. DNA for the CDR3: TGTGCTAGTGGTTTAGCGGGGGGGCAGGCAGATACGCAGTATTTT.